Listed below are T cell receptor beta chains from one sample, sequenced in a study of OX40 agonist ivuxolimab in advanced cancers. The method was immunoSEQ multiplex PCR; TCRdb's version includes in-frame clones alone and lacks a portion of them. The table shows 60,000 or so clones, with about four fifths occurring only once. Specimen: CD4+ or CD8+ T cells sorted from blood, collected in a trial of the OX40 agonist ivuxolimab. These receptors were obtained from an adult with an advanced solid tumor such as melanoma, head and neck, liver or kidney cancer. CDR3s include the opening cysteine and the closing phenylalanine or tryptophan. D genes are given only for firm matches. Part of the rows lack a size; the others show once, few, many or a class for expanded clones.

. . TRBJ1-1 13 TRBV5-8 TGTGCCAGCAGCATCGACGGGAACACTGAAGCTTTCTTT CASSIDGNTEAFF
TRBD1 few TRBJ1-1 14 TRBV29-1 TGCAGCGTTTGGGGGGACAGTAGGAACACTGAAGCTTTCTTT CSVWGDSRNTEAFF
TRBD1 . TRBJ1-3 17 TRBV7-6 TGTGCCAGCAGCTCAGGGGACAGGTGGGCCTCTGGAAACACCATATATTTT CASSSGDRWASGNTIYF
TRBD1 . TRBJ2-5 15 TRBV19 TGTGCCAGTAGTTTGGAGAACAGGGGGAGAGAGACCCAGTACTTC CASSLENRGRETQYF
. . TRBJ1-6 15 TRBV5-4 TGTGCCAGCAGCTCTCTGGGGGCGCGGAATTCACCCCTCCACTTT CASSSLGARNSPLHF
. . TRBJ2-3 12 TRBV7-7 TGTGCCAATAGCGCTACCACAGATACGCAGTATTTT CANSATTDTQYF
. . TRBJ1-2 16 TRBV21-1 TGTGCCAGCAGCAAACATTTAAAAGCGAGAACTTCTGGCTACACCTTC CASSKHLKARTSGYTF
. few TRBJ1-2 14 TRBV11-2 TGTGCCAGCAGCTTAGCCAGGGGTGGCTATGGCTACACCTTC CASSLARGGYGYTF
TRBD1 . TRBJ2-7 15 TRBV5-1 TGCGCCAGCAGCTCAAGGCAGGGGGCGTCCTACGAGCAGTACTTC CASSSRQGASYEQYF
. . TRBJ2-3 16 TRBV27 TGTGCCAGCAGTTTATCCGGGGGAGTTTCCGCAGATACGCAGTATTTT CASSLSGGVSADTQYF
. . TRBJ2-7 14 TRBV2 TGTGCCAGCAGTGGAATTAGCGGATACTACGAGCAGTACTTC CASSGISGYYEQYF
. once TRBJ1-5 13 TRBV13 TGTGCCAGCAGCAACGGGCCCGCACAGCCCCAGCATTTT CASSNGPAQPQHF
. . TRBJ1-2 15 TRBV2 TGTGCCAGCAGGCTGGGTCGGGGACCTAACTATGGCTACACCTTC CASRLGRGPNYGYTF
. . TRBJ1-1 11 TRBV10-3 TGTGCCATCAGTCAGAGGACTGAAGCTTTCTTT CAISQRTEAFF
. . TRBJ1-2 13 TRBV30 TGTGCCTGGAGTCCCCCCACCTTTCGGGGCTACACCTTC CAWSPPTFRGYTF
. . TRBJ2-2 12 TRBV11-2 TGTGCCAGCAAGCTTATGGGCGGGGAGCTGTTTTTT CASKLMGGELFF
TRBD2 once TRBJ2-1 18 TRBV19 TGTGCCAGTAGTTTACTAGCGGGCGACACTTGGTTTTACAATGAGCAGTTCTTC CASSLLAGDTWFYNEQFF
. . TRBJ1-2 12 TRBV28 TGTGCCAGCAGGGCGGATAACTATGGCTACACCTTC CASRADNYGYTF
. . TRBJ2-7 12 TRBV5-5 TGTGCCAGCAGCCTCCCAGGGTACGAGCAGTACTTC CASSLPGYEQYF
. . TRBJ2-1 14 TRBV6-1 TGTGCCAGCAGCAAAGTGAGCTCCTACAATGAGCAGTTCTTC CASSKVSSYNEQFF
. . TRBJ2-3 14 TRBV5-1 TGCGCCAGCAGCTTGGAAGGTGATACAGATACGCAGTATTTT CASSLEGDTDTQYF
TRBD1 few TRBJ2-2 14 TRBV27 TGTGCCAGCAGTTTGACAGGGATTACCGGGGAGCTGTTTTTT CASSLTGITGELFF
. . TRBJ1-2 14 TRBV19 TGTGCCAGTAGTTCAACAGGATTCAACTATGGCTACACCTTC CASSSTGFNYGYTF
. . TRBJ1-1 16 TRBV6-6 TGTGCCAGCCTTTATTGGCCCCCAAACAAGAACACTGAAGCTTTCTTT CASLYWPPNKNTEAFF
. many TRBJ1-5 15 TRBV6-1 TGTGCCAGCAGTGAATATGGGGCTCGCAATCAGCCCCAGCATTTT CASSEYGARNQPQHF
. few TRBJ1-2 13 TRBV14 TGTGCCAGCAGCCGGGAACTCAACTATGGCTACACCTTC CASSRELNYGYTF
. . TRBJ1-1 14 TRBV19 TGTGCCAGTAGTATATGGCGCGAGAACACTGAAGCTTTCTTT CASSIWRENTEAFF
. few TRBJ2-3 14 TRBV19 TGTGCCAGTAGTTCCCAGGGAAGCACAGATACGCAGTATTTT CASSSQGSTDTQYF
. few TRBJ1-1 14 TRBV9 TGTGCCAGCAGCGCTGGACCCAGGGGCGCTGAAGCTTTCTTT CASSAGPRGAEAFF
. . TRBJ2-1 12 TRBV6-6 TGTGCCAGCAGTATCAGGGAGGGGGGACAGTTCTTC CASSIREGGQFF
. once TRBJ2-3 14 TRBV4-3 TGCGCCAGCAGCCAAGGGTCAGGGACAGATACGCAGTATTTT CASSQGSGTDTQYF
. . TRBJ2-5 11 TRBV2 TGTGCCAGCAAGGTGGAAGAGACCCAGTACTTC CASKVEETQYF
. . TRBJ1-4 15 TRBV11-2 TGTGCCAGCAGCTTCTCGACAGGAACGCTTGAAAAACTGTTTTTT CASSFSTGTLEKLFF
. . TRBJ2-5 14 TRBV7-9 TGTGCCAGCAGCTTAGAGCGGGCCCAAGAGACCCAGTACTTC CASSLERAQETQYF
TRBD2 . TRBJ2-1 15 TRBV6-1 TGTGCCAGCAGTGAAGCGGGGAGGGCCCACAATGAGCAGTTCTTC CASSEAGRAHNEQFF